A selection of T cell receptor beta chains follows, all from one sample in a study of brain metastases from non-small cell lung cancer. This table comes from immunoSEQ multiplex PCR, and its TCRdb copy is limited to in-frame clones, with some not included. Found here are some 4,500 clones, around nine tenths of them singletons; the top ten hold 10% to 15%. Sample: tissue from a brain metastasis. The receptors were sampled from a donor older than 35 with non-small cell lung cancer. The CDR3 runs from the conserved cysteine through the conserved F or W. A D gene is named only where the DNA matches it firmly. Some rows have no size entry. The others give once, few or many, or a class for an expanded clone.

>-|TRBV27|-|TRBJ2-4
TGTGCCAGCAGGGTACTAGGGACCCCGCAAAACATTCAGTACTTC
CASRVLGTPQNIQYF
>-|TRBV2|-|TRBJ1-6
TGTGCCAGCAGTCGGGACGCGATTTGGAATTCACCCCTCCACTTT
CASSRDAIWNSPLHF
>TRBD2|TRBV6-2/TRBV6-3|-|TRBJ2-2
TGTGCCAGCAGTTATGGGACTAGCGGGGACACCGGGGAGCTGTTTTTT
CASSYGTSGDTGELFF
>TRBD2|TRBV27|-|TRBJ2-3
TGTGCCAGCGACCGAGCGGGAGGAACAGATACGCAGTATTTT
CASDRAGGTDTQYF
>TRBD1|TRBV28|-|TRBJ2-7
TGTGCCAGCAGTTTAGGTGGACAGGGAGACTACGAGCAGTACTTC
CASSLGGQGDYEQYF
>-|TRBV12-3/TRBV12-4|once|TRBJ1-2
TGTGCCAGCAGTTTTCAGGGGCGATATGGCTACACCTTC
CASSFQGRYGYTF
>TRBD2|TRBV6-4|-|TRBJ2-2
TGTGCCAGCAGTGACTCGAGCACTAGCGGAGATGCCGGGGAGCTGTTTTTT
CASSDSSTSGDAGELFF
>-|TRBV5-8|-|TRBJ2-7
TGTGCCAGCAGCTTGGTTTATAAGGGGGAGCAGTACTTC
CASSLVYKGEQYF
>TRBD2|TRBV20-1|-|TRBJ2-7
TGCAGTGCCCGGGAGGGCTACGAGCAGTACTTC
CSAREGYEQYF
>-|TRBV27|few|TRBJ1-1
TGTGCCAGCAGTCTGTCCATCCGGCTGGACTCTGAAGCTTTCTTT
CASSLSIRLDSEAFF
>TRBD2|TRBV3-1/TRBV3-2|-|TRBJ2-3
TGTGCCAGCAGCCAAGATGTAGGCCTGTGGGAGGGGAGCACAGATACGCAGTATTTT
CASSQDVGLWEGSTDTQYF
>TRBD2|TRBV6-4|-|TRBJ2-1
TGTGCCAGCAGTGACTCCTGGACTAGCGTAAGCAATGAGCAGTTCTTC
CASSDSWTSVSNEQFF
>-|TRBV19|-|TRBJ2-7
TGTGCCAGTAGTATCTTCCTTACCTACGAGCAGTACTTC
CASSIFLTYEQYF
>-|TRBV7-9|-|TRBJ1-2
TGTGCCAGCAGCTTAATGGCAGGGGCCACCTATGGCTACACCTTC
CASSLMAGATYGYTF
>-|TRBV12-3/TRBV12-4|-|TRBJ2-3
TGTGCCAGCAGCCCCTTTTTGGATACGCAGTATTTT
CASSPFLDTQYF